This is a list of T cell receptor beta chains from one sample in a study of shared clonotypes between healthy human individuals. Produced via immunoSEQ multiplex PCR; TCRdb's table is partial and in-frame only. The sample carries roughly 2 million clones, roughly 95% recorded once. What was sequenced was naive CD8+ T cells sorted from blood. Receptors originate from a man younger than 30 in good health. Both conserved end residues are part of each CDR3. D genes are given only for firm matches. A clone size is listed for some rows: how often the clone was seen (once, few, many), or a class if it is expanded.

cdr3_nt | cdr3_aa | j_call | d_call | clone_size | v_call
TGTGCCTGGAGTGTAGACCCGCGGGGCTACACCTTC | CAWSVDPRGYTF | TRBJ1-2 | . | . | TRBV30
TGTGCCAGCACCGGGTGGCTCAGCTCTGGGGCCAACGTCCTGACTTTC | CASTGWLSSGANVLTF | TRBJ2-6 | . | . | TRBV28
TGTGCCTGGAGTACCGCATATGAGCAGTTCTTC | CAWSTAYEQFF | TRBJ2-1 | . | . | TRBV30
TGTGCCAGTAGTATGGGAGGGGGCGCGAGTGGTGAGCAGTTCTTC | CASSMGGGASGEQFF | TRBJ2-1 | . | . | TRBV19
TGTGCCAGTAGTGCTTATACTTACAATGAGCAGTTCTTC | CASSAYTYNEQFF | TRBJ2-1 | . | . | TRBV19
TGTGCCAGCAGTTTTCAGGCCAACTATGGCTACACCTTC | CASSFQANYGYTF | TRBJ1-2 | . | . | TRBV27
TGTGCCAGCAGCTTGCCCGGTTTGGCAGGGGAGAGGAGCACAGATACGCAGTATTTT | CASSLPGLAGERSTDTQYF | TRBJ2-3 | . | . | TRBV5-6
TGTGCCTGGAGTATACCGGGGAACTATGGCTACACCTTC | CAWSIPGNYGYTF | TRBJ1-2 | . | . | TRBV30
TGCGCCAGCAGAGTCCCGGGACTACTACTAAATGAGCAGTTCTTC | CASRVPGLLLNEQFF | TRBJ2-1 | TRBD2 | . | TRBV10-1
TGTGCCTTTGATAGCGCATACCAAGAGACCCAGTACTTC | CAFDSAYQETQYF | TRBJ2-5 | . | once | TRBV30
TGTGCCAGCAGCTGGGGGGAATTGCGGTCAGAGACCCAGTACTTC | CASSWGELRSETQYF | TRBJ2-5 | . | . | TRBV5-6
TGTGCCAGCAGCTCATCCGCCTACGAGCAGTACTTC | CASSSSAYEQYF | TRBJ2-7 | . | . | TRBV27
TGCACCAGCAGCCAAATGAGGGGACAGGGTAGATATGGCTACACCTTC | CTSSQMRGQGRYGYTF | TRBJ1-2 | . | . | TRBV1
TGTGCCAGCAGTCCCACCCCCAGTGGCTACACCTTC | CASSPTPSGYTF | TRBJ1-2 | . | . | TRBV6-5
TGTGCCAGCAGCGTAACAAGTTACAATGAGCAGTTCTTC | CASSVTSYNEQFF | TRBJ2-1 | . | . | TRBV9
TGTGCCAGCAGCTCGGACACAGACCGCAACGAGCAGTACTTC | CASSSDTDRNEQYF | TRBJ2-7 | . | . | TRBV13
TGTGCCAGCAGCTTGGAACTGGAATTAAATTCAGATACGCAGTATTTT | CASSLELELNSDTQYF | TRBJ2-3 | . | . | TRBV5-4
TGTGCCAGCAGTCCATCTTCGTTGGACACTGAAGCTTTCTTT | CASSPSSLDTEAFF | TRBJ1-1 | . | . | TRBV27
TGTGCCAGCAGCGCACTGACAACTGCTAATGAAAAACTGTTTTTT | CASSALTTANEKLFF | TRBJ1-4 | . | once | TRBV27
TGTGCCAGCAGCTCATTCGCCCTCCGCGGTGATACGCAGTATTTT | CASSSFALRGDTQYF | TRBJ2-3 | . | . | TRBV7-9
TGTGCCAGCAGGGAACCGGGACTAGAGTTTATCACTGAGCAGTTCTTC | CASREPGLEFITEQFF | TRBJ2-1 | TRBD2 | few | TRBV11-2
TGTGCCAGCAGCTTGGGTCCAAATTCACCCCTCCACTTT | CASSLGPNSPLHF | TRBJ1-6 | . | . | TRBV5-8
TGTGCCTGGAGTGTAGGCTTCCGGGACAGGGTGTACAATGAGCAGTTCTTC | CAWSVGFRDRVYNEQFF | TRBJ2-1 | TRBD1 | . | TRBV30
TGTGCCAACACGGGCGGCACTGGGGCCAACGTCCTGACTTTC | CANTGGTGANVLTF | TRBJ2-6 | . | . | TRBV10-3
TGTGCCAGCAGCCCGTTGGGGGGATACGAGCAGTACTTC | CASSPLGGYEQYF | TRBJ2-7 | . | . | TRBV13
TGTGCCAGCAGGGAGCTAGCGGGAGTGTTCAATGAGCAGTTCTTC | CASRELAGVFNEQFF | TRBJ2-1 | TRBD2 | . | TRBV6-5
TGTGCCAGTAGTCCCGGTTCGGAGCCCCAGCATTTT | CASSPGSEPQHF | TRBJ1-5 | . | few | TRBV19
TGTGCCAGCAGGGGGACAGGGGGATATACCGGGGAGCTGTTTTTT | CASRGTGGYTGELFF | TRBJ2-2 | TRBD1 | . | TRBV27
TGTGCCAGCAGCGTAGGCCACGAGCAGTACTTC | CASSVGHEQYF | TRBJ2-7 | . | few | TRBV9
TGTGCCAGCAGCGGTCTTGGGGGGGACTGGAGCTCCTACGAGCAGTACTTC | CASSGLGGDWSSYEQYF | TRBJ2-7 | TRBD2 | . | TRBV4-2
TGTGCCAGCAGCTTAGGCCCTTCGACTAGCGGGAGACGGGACCTCTACGAGCAGTACTTC | CASSLGPSTSGRRDLYEQYF | TRBJ2-7 | TRBD2 | once | TRBV7-8
TGTGCCAGCAGCTTGACAGCTAGCGGGGGGGCCTACGAGCAGTACTTC | CASSLTASGGAYEQYF | TRBJ2-7 | TRBD2 | once | TRBV11-2
TGCGCCAGCAGCACGGGACAGTCCTTGACTGAAGCTTTCTTT | CASSTGQSLTEAFF | TRBJ1-1 | TRBD1 | . | TRBV5-1